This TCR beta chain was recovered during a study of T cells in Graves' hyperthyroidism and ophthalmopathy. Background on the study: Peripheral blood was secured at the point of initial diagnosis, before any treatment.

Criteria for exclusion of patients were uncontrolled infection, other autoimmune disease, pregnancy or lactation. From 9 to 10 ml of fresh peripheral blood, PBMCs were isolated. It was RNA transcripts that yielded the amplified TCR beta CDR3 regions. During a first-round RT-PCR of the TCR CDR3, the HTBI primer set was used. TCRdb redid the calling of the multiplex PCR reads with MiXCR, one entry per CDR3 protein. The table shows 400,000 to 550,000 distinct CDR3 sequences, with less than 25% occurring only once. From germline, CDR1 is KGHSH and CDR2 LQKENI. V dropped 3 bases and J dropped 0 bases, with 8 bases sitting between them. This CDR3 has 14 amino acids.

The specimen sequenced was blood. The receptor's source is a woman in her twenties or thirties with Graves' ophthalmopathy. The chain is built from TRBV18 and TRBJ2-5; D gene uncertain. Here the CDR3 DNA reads TGTGCCAGCTCACCTCCCGGGTACCAAGAGACCCAGTACTTC. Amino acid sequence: CASSPPGYQETQYF.